The 7 T cell receptor beta chains in this list originate from one sample, sequenced in a study of Graves' ophthalmopathy and Graves' hyperthyroidism. RNA transcripts were the source from which TCR beta CDR3 regions were amplified. RT-PCR was first run with HTBI primers, then multiplex PCR in a second round. MiXCR was run by TCRdb on the multiplex PCR reads, yielding one entry per CDR3 protein. The repertoire holds approximately 210,000 distinct CDR3 sequences, roughly 27% seen once, with 9.1% in the top ten. Sequencing was performed on peripheral blood. These receptors came from a man aged 45-65 years with Graves' ophthalmopathy.

This clonotype was seen ten or more times. This chain uses TRBV3-1 with TRBJ1-2, with a possible D match to TRBD1 (5 bases). The length of the CDR3 is 17 residues. V was cut by 5 bases and J by 1 base, with 20 bases left in between. Germline V gives CDR1 LGHDT, CDR2 YNNKEL (reference sequence). The CDR3 DNA reads as TGTGCCAGCAGCGATAACTTCGGTACCAGGGATAACTATGGCTACACCTTC. Translating gives CASSDNFGTRDNYGYTF.

The table lists this clonotype with many counts. This CDR3 reads CASTTTRGSGRSGTGELFF. In DNA form, the CDR3 reads TGTGCCAGCACCACAACGCGGGGTAGCGGGAGGTCGGGGACCGGGGAGCTGTTTTTT. The gene calls are TRBV7-2 and TRBJ2-2; 10 bases match TRBD2. The V gene end was trimmed by 7 bases and the J gene end by 5 bases; junction bases not matched to a gene: 19. The CDR3 has 19 amino acids. The germline V gene has CDR1 SGHTA and CDR2 FQGNSA.

In its sample, this clonotype was seen many times. This chain connects TRBV28 to TRBJ2-7; TRBD2 matches at 7 bases. Looked up from germline, CDR1 is MDHEN and CDR2 is SYDVKM. J lost 5 bases, V lost 6 bases, and 19 bases had no gene match. The CDR3 extends over 17 amino acids. CDR3 amino acids: CASSTPLLGGSSDEQYF. The CDR3, as DNA: TGTGCCAGCAGCACCCCTCTTCTGGGCGGGAGTTCTGACGAGCAGTACTTC. The full variable domain, with the rest looked up from reference TRBV28 and TRBJ2-7, is DVKVTQSSRYLVKRTGEKVFLECVQDMDHENMFWYRQDPGLGLRLIYFSYDVKMKEKGDIPEGYSVSREKKERFSLILESASTNQTSMYLCASSTPLLGGSSDEQYFGPGTRLTVT.

This clonotype was detected ten times or more. The chain carries TRBV18 and TRBJ1-1; D gene uncertain. This CDR3 spans 13 amino acids. The V and J ends lost 3 bases and 2 bases respectively, with 7 bases between them. Looked up from germline, CDR1 is KGHSH and CDR2 is LQKENI. CDR3 sequence reads: CASSPQPNTEAFF. In DNA, the CDR3 is TGTGCCAGCTCACCTCAGCCCAACACTGAAGCTTTCTTT.

This clonotype was detected ten times or more. The V and J genes are TRBV27 and TRBJ1-6; no clear D gene. Per germline, CDR1 MNHEY and CDR2 SMNVEV (reference sequence). Trimming removed 0 bases from V and 4 bases from J, with 13 bases in between. The CDR3 sequence is 17 residues long. CDR3 sequence reads: CASSLSAGIGYNSPLHF. The CDR3 DNA reads as TGTGCCAGCAGTTTATCGGCGGGGATAGGGTATAATTCACCCCTCCACTTT.

This clonotype occurred many times. This CDR3 reads CASSSQGLAGVETQYF. CDR3 in DNA: TGTGCCAGCAGCTCCCAGGGACTAGCGGGAGTCGAGACCCAGTACTTC. The chain recombines TRBV7-2 with TRBJ2-5; the match to TRBD2 covers 14 bases. This CDR3 contains 16 residues. The germline V gene encodes CDR1 SGHTA and CDR2 FQGNSA. Germline trimming cut 4 bases from V and 5 bases from J; bases unmatched to any gene: 6.

The table lists this clonotype with many counts. The gene calls are TRBV19 and TRBJ2-7; TRBD1 aligns across 7 bases. CDR1 and CDR2 (germline): LNHDA, SQIVND (reference sequence). The CDR3 totals 14 residues. Trimming removed 3 bases from V and 5 bases from J; junction bases left unmatched: 7. CDR3 nucleotides: TGTGCCAGTAGTATCCAGGGGGAGTGGAACGAGCAGTACTTC. It specifies CASSIQGEWNEQYF.